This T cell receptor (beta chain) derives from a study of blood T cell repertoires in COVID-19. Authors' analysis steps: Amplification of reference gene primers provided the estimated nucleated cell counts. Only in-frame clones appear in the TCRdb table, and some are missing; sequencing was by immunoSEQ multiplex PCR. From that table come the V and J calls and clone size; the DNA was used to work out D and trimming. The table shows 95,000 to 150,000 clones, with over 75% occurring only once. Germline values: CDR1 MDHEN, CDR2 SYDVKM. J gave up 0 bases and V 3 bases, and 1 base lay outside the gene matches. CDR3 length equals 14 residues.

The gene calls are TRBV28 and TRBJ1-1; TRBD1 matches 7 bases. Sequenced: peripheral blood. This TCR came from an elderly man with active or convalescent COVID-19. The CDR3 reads CASSFGTVNTEAFF. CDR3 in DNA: TGTGCCAGCAGTTTCGGGACAGTGAACACTGAAGCTTTCTTT.